Listed below are T cell receptor beta chains from one sample, sequenced in a study of T cells in Graves' hyperthyroidism and ophthalmopathy. One entry per CDR3 protein results from TCRdb running MiXCR on the multiplex PCR reads. The sample gives 600,000 to 650,000 distinct CDR3 sequences, 15% to 20% of which show up once; 3.8% is in the top ten. The source material was blood. Source of these receptors: a woman aged 25-40 years with Graves' hyperthyroidism. Each CDR3 is given with its conserved first and last residue. The order of the fields is clone size, V gene, D gene, J gene, CDR3 DNA, CDR3 protein. D genes are given only for firm matches. A clone size is listed for some rows: how often the clone was seen (once, few, many), or a class if it is expanded.

many	TRBV28	TRBD1	TRBJ2-1	TGTGCCAGCACTTCGACAGGGGGCTCCTACAATGAGCAGTTCTTC	CASTSTGGSYNEQFF
many	TRBV2	TRBD2	TRBJ2-5	TGTGCCAGCGAAGTGGAACTAGCGGAACAAGAGACCCAGTACTTC	CASEVELAEQETQYF
.	TRBV29-1	TRBD2	TRBJ2-1	TGCAGCGTTGAACTTACTAGCGGGCACTCCTACAATGAGCAGTTCTTC	CSVELTSGHSYNEQFF
.	TRBV5-6	.	TRBJ2-5	TGTGCCAGCAGCAAGGGGTCTTCAGATCTCCGTTGGGGCAAGTACTTC	CASSKGSSDLRWGKYF
.	TRBV4-3	.	TRBJ2-5	TGCGCCAGCAGCCAAGGGAAAGGACAAGAGACCCAGTACTTC	CASSQGKGQETQYF
few	TRBV4-3	TRBD1	TRBJ2-1	TGCGCCAGCAGCCAGTCCGGGACAGGGGACAATGAGCAGTTCTTC	CASSQSGTGDNEQFF
.	TRBV7-9	TRBD1	TRBJ2-1	TGTGCCAGCAGCCCACAAAAGGGGACAGGGGGCTTTAGTGAGCAGTTCTTC	CASSPQKGTGGFSEQFF
few	TRBV27	TRBD1	TRBJ1-6	TGTGCCAGCAGTCCCCGGACAGGCAGCATATCCCTCCACTTT	CASSPRTGSISLHF
few	TRBV19	TRBD1	TRBJ2-5	TGTGCCAGTAGGGACAGGGGGGAAGAGACCCAGTACTTC	CASRDRGEETQYF
many	TRBV9	.	TRBJ2-4	TGTGCCAGCAGCGTAGGTTCCGGATCGCTAGCCAAAAACATTCAGTACTTC	CASSVGSGSLAKNIQYF
once	TRBV9	.	TRBJ1-6	TGTGCCAGCAGCGTAGGAGCGCTGAGAAATTCACCCCTCCACTTT	CASSVGALRNSPLHF
few	TRBV12-5	.	TRBJ1-1	TGTGCTAGTGGTTCAGAACAGGGGAACACTGAAGCTTTCTTT	CASGSEQGNTEAFF
.	TRBV19	.	TRBJ2-5	TGTGCCAGTAGTATAGGGCCTGAGACCCAGTACTTC	CASSIGPETQYF
few	TRBV2	TRBD1	TRBJ2-3	TGTGCCAGCAGCCATTCGATGGGCCCTGTCCCGGGACAGGGTTTTGAGACAGATACGCAGTATTTT	CASSHSMGPVPGQGFETDTQYF